The T cell receptor beta chain described here comes from a study of cytomegalovirus exposure and HLA in healthy donors. Whole-study findings and limits: The Asian-associated ancestry cluster reportedly had fewer N-insertions than the approximately 630-donor mean in a later analysis. Researchers reported in a later analysis that a missense DCLRE1C variant was tied to TCR beta V- and J-gene trimming.

CDR1 is LGHNA and CDR2 is YNFKEQ in the germline V gene. This CDR3 has 16 amino acids. The trim removed 0 bases at V and 4 bases at J, leaving 8 bases unmatched. Researchers ran the PCR with 60 Vbeta and 13 Jbeta primers. Measured with immunoSEQ multiplex PCR; TCRdb has only the in-frame clones, and not every one. The sample holds some 200,000 clones, about four fifths seen once. In this sample, this clone turned up once. Its specificity is not known. The chain carries TRBV4-2 and TRBJ1-2; 7 bases are a match to TRBD1. Sequenced sample: PBMCs. The source of this sequence is a woman in her 50s in good health and CMV-seropositive. The CDR3: CASSQDGRQGGYGYTF. In DNA, the CDR3 is TGTGCCAGCAGCCAAGACGGAAGGCAGGGGGGCTATGGCTACACCTTC.